Below are 11 T cell receptor beta chains sequenced from a single sample in a study of T cell repertoires in cytomegalovirus infection. TCRdb passed the reads through MiXCR, listing each CDR3 protein once. The sample contains about 260,000 distinct CDR3 sequences, approximately 13% of which appear only once. Sequencing was carried out using PBMCs. The receptors here all came from a human donor in good health (CMV status not recorded). Some clones in this sample may be carry-over from other donors' samples.

V is TRBV29-1 and J is TRBJ1-4; 7 bases match TRBD1. CDR1 SQVTM and CDR2 ANQGSEA come from the germline V gene. The CDR3 loop spans 15 amino acids. V shed 6 bases, J shed 8 bases, and the junction held 15 bases outside the gene matches. The CDR3 DNA sequence: TGCAGCGTCCCGGACAGGTGGCGGATATGCGAAAAACTGTTTTTT. It encodes CSVPDRWRICEKLFF.

In this sample, this clonotype turned up many times. The V and J genes are TRBV19 and TRBJ1-1; 7 nucleotides line up with TRBD1. V lost 10 bases, J lost 2 bases, and 7 bases stayed unmatched. This CDR3 region has 13 residues. Germline V CDR1 and CDR2: LNHDA, SQIVND (reference sequence). The CDR3 sequence is CAIWTGANTEAFF. The CDR3 bases are TGTGCCATTTGGACAGGCGCCAACACTGAAGCTTTCTTT.

This clonotype was observed a few times. The V call is TRBV2, the J call TRBJ2-5; no clear D. Between the trimmed V and J ends, which lost 1 base and 4 bases, there was a span of 7 bases. The CDR3 spans 13 residues. Germline assignment: CDR1 SNHLY and CDR2 FYNNEI. The CDR3 DNA follows: TGTGCCAGCAGTGAAGAGAGAAGAGAGACCCAGTACTTC. This translates into CASSEERRETQYF.

In its sample, this clonotype was seen many times. The chain recombines TRBV7-2 with TRBJ1-5, with a weak D call TRBD1 (6 bases). CDR1 SGHTA and CDR2 FQGNSA come from the germline V gene. The length of the CDR3 is 15 residues. V dropped 5 bases and J dropped 6 bases, with 17 bases sitting between them. CDR3 sequence: CASSPNVGAPQPQHF. The CDR3, as DNA: TGTGCCAGCAGCCCTAATGTGGGGGCGCCTCAGCCCCAGCATTTT.

This clonotype turned up a few times. CDR3 DNA sequence: TGTGCCAGCAGCGTACCAGGACAGGTCTCCTACAATGAGCAGTTCTTC. It is translated as CASSVPGQVSYNEQFF. V and J are TRBV5-5 and TRBJ2-1, with 7 bases matching TRBD1. Germline lookup yields CDR1 SGHKS and CDR2 YYEKEE (reference sequence). J lost 0 bases, V lost 4 bases, and 7 bases had no gene match. This CDR3 is 16 amino acids long.

This clonotype was recorded at least ten times. The chain employs TRBV12-3 or TRBV12-4 and TRBJ1-4; D perhaps matches TRBD1 (6 bases). This CDR3 is 15 amino acids long. The V end lost 9 bases, the J end lost 6 bases, and 20 bases lay between the germline ends. DNA for the CDR3: TGTGCCAGTTCGACTGGGGGGCGCAAACATGAAAAACTGTTTTTT. Protein product: CASSTGGRKHEKLFF.

This sequence joins TRBV29-1 and TRBJ2-1; no clear D gene. The CDR3 contains 14 residues. Germline loops: CDR1 SQVTM, CDR2 ANQGSEA. Trimming removed 4 bases at V and 3 bases at J, with 13 bases between. The DNA for the CDR3 is TGCAGCGTTGTCGGTCGGCCCCGCTACAATGAGCAGTTCTTC. This sequence encodes CSVVGRPRYNEQFF.

This clonotype was detected many times. The rearrangement joins TRBV27 to TRBJ2-3; D may be TRBD2 (6 bases). CDR1 is MNHEY, CDR2 SMNVEV, per germline (reference sequence). Trimming shortened V by 7 bases and J by 5 bases, and 16 bases separated the two germline ends. The CDR3 extends over 14 amino acids. CDR3 sequence (DNA): TGTGCCAGCACCAAGGACTACCAAAGAGATACGCAGTATTTT. Translation: CASTKDYQRDTQYF.

The chain has TRBV9 and TRBJ2-3; 10 bases line up with TRBD2. The germline CDR1 and CDR2 sequences are SGDLS and YYNGEE. The CDR3 spans 16 residues. With 3 bases clipped from V and 2 bases from J, the junction kept 6 bases outside the gene matches. CDR3 coding DNA: TGTGCCAGCAGCGCAGCAGGGACTAGCGCCACAGATACGCAGTATTTT. It is translated as CASSAAGTSATDTQYF. Looking up the rest from reference TRBV9 and TRBJ2-3 gives the full variable domain: DSGVTQTPKHLITATGQRVTLRCSPRSGDLSVYWYQQSLDQGLQFLIQYYNGEERAKGNILERFSAQQFPDLHSELNLSSLELGDSALYFCASSAAGTSATDTQYFGPGTRLTVL.

The table lists this clonotype with a few counts. The chain has TRBV7-3 and TRBJ2-7; D is undetermined. The CDR3 has 13 amino acids. Germline V gene data show CDR1 as SGHTA and CDR2 as FQGTGA. The ends were cut back, 3 bases at V and 3 bases at J, with 9 bases in the middle. The CDR3, as DNA: TGTGCCAGCAGCTTTGGCGACCACTACGAGCAGTACTTC. Its protein is CASSFGDHYEQYF.

This clonotype was seen a handful of times. The V and J genes are TRBV10-3 and TRBJ2-5, with TRBD2 identical over 15 bases. The germline gives CDR1 ENHRY, CDR2 SYGVKD. Germline trimming cut 2 bases from V and 4 bases from J; bases unmatched to any gene: 8. The CDR3 contains 18 residues. The CDR3 spells CAISEEGLAGGRGETQYF. In DNA, the CDR3 is TGTGCCATCAGTGAGGAGGGACTAGCGGGAGGCCGTGGAGAGACCCAGTACTTC.